A selection of T cell receptor beta chains follows, all from one sample in a study of cytomegalovirus exposure and HLA in healthy donors. Only in-frame clones appear in the TCRdb table, and some are missing; sequencing was by immunoSEQ multiplex PCR. The sample contains approximately 240,000 clones, 77% of which appear only once. Input material: PBMCs. Every receptor here comes from a woman aged 55-70 years in good health and CMV-seropositive. Both conserved end residues are part of each CDR3. Part of the rows lack a size; the others show once, few, many or a class for expanded clones.

v_gene,j_gene,abundance,CDR3aa
TRBV5-1,TRBJ1-3,-,CASSLESQGNTIYF
TRBV5-4,TRBJ1-2,-,CASSLGQGKYYGYTF
TRBV6-1,TRBJ1-2,-,CASSVRIGGPLDGYTF
TRBV19,TRBJ1-1,few,CASSGALNTEAFF
TRBV2,TRBJ2-3,few,CASRIGTSGSTDTQYF
TRBV11-2,-,-,CASSLDRGYEQYF
TRBV5-4,TRBJ2-3,few,CASSLGGQGGDTQYF
TRBV6-4,TRBJ2-7,few,CASSVLAGGEQYF
TRBV18,TRBJ1-1,-,CASSPRTAPTEAFF
TRBV28,TRBJ1-2,-,CASSPGQRGYTF
TRBV2,TRBJ1-1,-,CASRGDRAAEAFF
TRBV30,TRBJ1-2,few,CAWIQQGRIGYGYTF
TRBV5-4,TRBJ2-3,-,CASSSKLAGGVEYF
TRBV6-1,TRBJ2-7,few,CASSVGQAYEQYF
TRBV5-1,TRBJ1-5,-,CASSLGGAGSGNQPQHF
TRBV6-1,TRBJ2-1,-,CASSPSRIGEQFF
TRBV6-5,TRBJ2-7,-,CASSFDRDFSYEQYF
TRBV2,TRBJ1-1,-,CASSFSVRDRVNTEAFF
TRBV6-5,TRBJ2-7,-,CASSYSPTGQMYF
TRBV27,TRBJ2-1,-,CASSAGTSYGEQFF
TRBV5-4,TRBJ1-2,-,CASSPGTNGYGYTF
TRBV5-4,TRBJ2-1,-,CASSFPSSGGDPEQFF
TRBV5-1,TRBJ1-3,-,CASSPDSSGNTIYF
TRBV5-4,TRBJ1-2,few,CASSLVPTDYGYTF
TRBV7-2,TRBJ2-7,-,CASSKDRNYEQYF
TRBV6-1,TRBJ2-7,-,CASRAGTGISYEQYF
TRBV10-3,TRBJ2-5,-,CAISESTTDQETQYF